Each of the 28 T cell receptor beta chains below was sequenced from the same sample in a study of blood T cell repertoires in COVID-19. Measured with immunoSEQ multiplex PCR; TCRdb has only the in-frame clones, and not every one. The sample records fewer than 200,000 clones, around nine tenths being singletons. What was sequenced was peripheral blood. The receptor set was obtained from a woman aged 70 to 79 with COVID-19, enrolled during active disease.

The chain recombines TRBV28 with TRBJ2-4; possibly TRBD1 for D (5 bases). Per the germline V gene, CDR1 is MDHEN and CDR2 is SYDVKM. Trimming pared 3 bases from V and 9 bases from J, leaving 18 bases between. This CDR3 comprises 15 residues. CDR3 region: CASSFLKTLTGIQYF. The CDR3 DNA reads TGTGCCAGCAGTTTCCTGAAGACCCTCACAGGCATTCAGTACTTC.

The rearrangement uses TRBV19 and TRBJ1-1, with D uncertain. Per the germline V gene, CDR1 is LNHDA and CDR2 is SQIVND (reference sequence). The CDR3 consists of 16 residues. V dropped 5 bases and J dropped 0 bases, with 16 bases sitting between them. This chain's CDR3 is CASSSGRSNMNTEAFF. The CDR3 region has the DNA TGTGCCAGTAGTTCGGGGAGGTCCAACATGAACACTGAAGCTTTCTTT. The full variable domain, completed using reference TRBV19 and TRBJ1-1, is DGGITQSPKYLFRKEGQNVTLSCEQNLNHDAMYWYRQDPGQGLRLIYYSQIVNDFQKGDIAEGYSVSREKKESFPLTVTSAQKNPTAFYLCASSSGRSNMNTEAFFGQGTRLTVV.

The V gene is TRBV5-1, the J gene TRBJ2-2; tentative D call: TRBD2 (6 bases). CDR1 is SGHRS, CDR2 YFSETQ, per germline. The CDR3 extends over 15 amino acids. V was trimmed by 5 bases and J by 6 bases, leaving 17 bases between them. The CDR3 sequence is CASRFSGTPAGELFF. Here the CDR3 DNA reads TGCGCCAGCAGATTCTCCGGGACTCCCGCCGGGGAGCTGTTTTTT.

CDR3 DNA sequence: TGTGCCAGCAGTGAAAGAGGGAGATATGGCTACACCTTC. Translating gives CASSERGRYGYTF. The chain combines TRBV6-1 with TRBJ1-2; D gene ambiguous. There are 13 residues in the CDR3. Germline loops: CDR1 MNHNS, CDR2 SASEGT. Trimming removed 2 bases from V and 5 bases from J, with 9 bases in between.

The chain joins TRBV6-5 to TRBJ2-7; 9 positions agree with TRBD2. V shed 8 bases, J shed 3 bases, and the junction held 8 bases outside the gene matches. Per the germline V gene, CDR1 is MNHEY and CDR2 is SVGAGI. There are 14 residues in the CDR3. The CDR3 DNA is TGTGCCAGCCGCCTTAGCGGGAGATTCTACGAGCAGTACTTC. Protein product: CASRLSGRFYEQYF.

This chain uses TRBV5-1 with TRBJ2-7; TRBD1 matches at 7 bases. The CDR3 has 13 amino acids. Germline CDR1 reads SGHRS; CDR2 reads YFSETQ. J gave up 2 bases and V 4 bases, and 3 bases lay outside the gene matches. This chain's CDR3 is CASSVDRAYEQYF. The CDR3 nucleotides read TGCGCCAGCAGCGTAGACAGGGCCTACGAGCAGTACTTC.

J is TRBJ1-1 and V is TRBV7-2; D unresolved. Germline-derived CDR1 and CDR2 are SGHTA and FQGNSA. The CDR3 is made up of 14 amino acids. The V gene lost 1 base and the J gene lost 4 bases, with 10 bases spanning the gap. The CDR3 DNA is TGTGCCAGCAGCTTAGTAGAGGCGGGCACTGAAGCTTTCTTT. Translation: CASSLVEAGTEAFF.

A remark on this clone: Additional DNA sequences in this sample encode the identical CDR3. This CDR3 reads CATSRDPISYNEQFF. CDR3 DNA: TGTGCCACCAGCAGAGATCCTATCTCCTACAATGAGCAGTTCTTC. The chain carries TRBV15 and TRBJ2-1; D unresolved. Germline-derived CDR1 and CDR2 are LNHNV and YYDKDF (reference sequence). V dropped 0 bases and J dropped 0 bases, with 6 bases sitting between them. The CDR3 totals 15 residues. Complete variable domain (other parts from reference TRBV15 and TRBJ2-1): DAMVIQNPRYQVTQFGKPVTLSCSQTLNHNVMYWYQQKSSQAPKLLFHYYDKDFNNEADTPDNFQSRRPNTSFCFLDIRSPGLGDTAMYLCATSRDPISYNEQFFGPGTRLTVL.

The V and J genes are TRBV11-2 and TRBJ2-1, with a weak D call TRBD2 (5 bases). This CDR3 is built from 18 residues. Between the trimmed V and J ends, which lost 2 bases and 3 bases, there was a span of 20 bases. CDR1 SGHAT and CDR2 FQNNGV come from the germline V gene. The CDR3 loop is CASSLNSEETLHYNEQFF. The CDR3 nucleotides read TGTGCCAGCAGCTTAAATAGCGAGGAAACTCTTCACTACAATGAGCAGTTCTTC.

In this sample, this clone turned up a few times. This rearrangement joins TRBV7-9 to TRBJ1-1; D is possibly TRBD1 (6 bases). Germline V lookup: CDR1 SEHNR, CDR2 FQNEAQ (reference sequence). The V end lost 5 bases, the J end lost 1 base, and 14 bases lay between the germline ends. The CDR3 consists of 15 residues. CDR3: CASSARTVKNTEAFF. In nucleotides, the CDR3 is TGTGCCAGCAGCGCAAGGACAGTTAAGAACACTGAAGCTTTCTTT.

The rearrangement links TRBV21-1 to TRBJ1-2; the table's D call of TRBD1 was not tested on the DNA. TRBV21-1 is designated a pseudogene. The CDR3 sequence is 14 residues long. The DNA for the CDR3 is TGTGCCAGCAGCAACCCCGACAGGAACTATGGCTACACCTTC. It is translated as CASSNPDRNYGYTF.

The chain couples TRBV5-1 to TRBJ1-2; D not resolved. This CDR3 comprises 12 residues. The germline V gene has CDR1 SGHRS and CDR2 YFSETQ. Trimming cost V 2 bases and J 6 bases, with 8 bases left between them. CDR3 nucleotides: TGCGCCAGCAGCTTCAAAGGAGATGGCTACACCTTC. As protein: CASSFKGDGYTF.

This clone was detected only once. V and J are TRBV19 and TRBJ2-3; tentative D call: TRBD2 (6 bases). The germline CDR1 and CDR2 sequences are LNHDA and SQIVND (reference sequence). The CDR3 has 14 amino acids. Trimming shortened V by 10 bases and J by 5 bases, and 19 bases separated the two germline ends. Here the CDR3 DNA reads TGTGCCACCAAGAGGGACTCTATCGGAGATACGCAGTATTTT. Translation gives CATKRDSIGDTQYF.

The rearrangement uses TRBV5-4 and TRBJ2-1; TRBD1 might be the D (5 bases). The germline V gene encodes CDR1 SGHNT and CDR2 YYREEE (reference sequence). The CDR3 has 13 amino acids. The V and J ends lost 1 base and 7 bases respectively, with 9 bases between them. The CDR3 here is CASSLKGDNEQFF. CDR3 nucleotide sequence: TGTGCCAGCAGCTTGAAAGGGGATAATGAGCAGTTCTTC.

This chain links TRBV4-2 with TRBJ2-7; TRBD2 agrees at 10 bases. The CDR3 has 16 residues. The V segment lost 1 base and the J segment 3 bases; nucleotides outside the gene matches: 6. CDR1 LGHNA and CDR2 YNFKEQ come from the germline V gene. This CDR3 is CASSQALAGEFYEQYF. The CDR3 region has the DNA TGTGCCAGCAGCCAAGCGCTAGCGGGAGAATTCTACGAGCAGTACTTC.

The chain is built from TRBV5-1 and TRBJ1-2; D unclear. V was clipped by 3 bases and J by 3 bases, with 9 bases between them. Germline-derived CDR1 and CDR2 are SGHRS and YFSETQ. The CDR3 consists of 13 residues. The CDR3 region has the DNA TGCGCCAGCAGCTCCCCAGGTTACTATGGCTACACCTTC. This translates into CASSSPGYYGYTF. The whole variable domain, remainder taken from reference TRBV5-1 and TRBJ1-2, is KAGVTQTPRYLIKTRGQQVTLSCSPISGHRSVSWYQQTPGQGLQFLFEYFSETQRNKGNFPGRFSGRQFSNSRSEMNVSTLELGDSALYLCASSSPGYYGYTFGSGTRLTVV.

The chain uses TRBV6-5 and TRBJ1-2, with TRBD1 as a possible D gene (5 bases). Per germline, CDR1 MNHEY and CDR2 SVGAGI. CDR3 length equals 13 residues. V lost 6 bases, J lost 4 bases, and 12 bases lay in between. The CDR3 bases are TGTGCCAGCAGCCGCTGGGACTTCTATGGCTACACCTTC. Protein sequence: CASSRWDFYGYTF.

This chain joins TRBV5-4 and TRBJ2-5; a weak D match, TRBD1 (6 bases). V was pared by 4 bases and J by 4 bases, with 17 bases between. Germline assignment: CDR1 SGHNT and CDR2 YYREEE (reference sequence). The CDR3 runs 15 residues. CDR3 in DNA: TGTGCCAGCAGCCCCCAGCAGGGGCCAGGAGAGACCCAGTACTTC. Its protein product is CASSPQQGPGETQYF.

The V and J genes are TRBV11-3 and TRBJ1-1; D remains unclear. This CDR3 spans 15 amino acids. The germline V gene encodes CDR1 SGHNT and CDR2 YENEEA. V was cut by 2 bases and J by 1 base, with 11 bases left in between. DNA of the CDR3: TGTGCCAGCAGCTTACGTTCAGGATCGAACACTGAAGCTTTCTTT. Protein product: CASSLRSGSNTEAFF.

The chain is built from TRBV7-9 and TRBJ2-2; the match to TRBD2 covers 10 bases. Germline V gives CDR1 SEHNR, CDR2 FQNEAQ (reference sequence). CDR3 size: 16 residues. J was trimmed by 0 bases and V by 5 bases; bases with no gene match: 3. Written as DNA, the CDR3 is TGTGCCAGCAGCAATGGACTAGCGGCGAACACCGGGGAGCTGTTTTTT. Translation: CASSNGLAANTGELFF.

The chain has TRBV11-3 and TRBJ2-3, with TRBD2 identical over 13 bases. CDR3 length: 15 residues. The V and J ends lost 5 bases and 8 bases, in that order; junction bases with no gene match: 7. CDR1 is SGHNT and CDR2 is YENEEA in the germline V gene. CDR3 in DNA: TGTGCCAGCAGCCCCCGGACTAGCGGGAGTGGTACGCAGTATTTT. Translated, it gives CASSPRTSGSGTQYF.

V gene TRBV3-1 (or the pseudogene TRBV3-2) combines with J gene TRBJ2-3, with TRBD2 identical over 7 bases. The junction had 8 bases not matched to a gene; V was cut back by 4 bases and J by 4 bases. The germline gives CDR1 LGHDT, CDR2 YNNKEL (reference sequence). This CDR3 region has 15 residues. This CDR3 reads CASSRGIAGPDTQYF. The CDR3 DNA reads TGTGCCAGCAGCCGCGGGATAGCGGGTCCAGATACGCAGTATTTT.

This clone was counted between two and nine times. J is TRBJ1-3 and V is TRBV4-3, with TRBD1 matching over 8 bases. V was clipped by 1 base and J by 8 bases; unmatched bases: 4. The CDR3 covers 14 residues. CDR1 is LGHNA and CDR2 is YSLEER in the germline V gene. Written as DNA, the CDR3 is TGCGCCAGCAGCCAAGCATCAGGGGGCCACACCATATATTTT. It specifies CASSQASGGHTIYF.

The chain employs TRBV6-6 and TRBJ1-5; D is undetermined. Trimming took 3 bases from V and 4 from J, leaving 10 bases between them. The CDR3 sequence is 14 residues long. Germline CDR1 is MNHNY and CDR2 is SVGAGI (reference sequence). The CDR3 DNA sequence: TGTGCCAGCAGTTATCCGGACTTTAATCAGCCCCAGCATTTT. Translating it yields CASSYPDFNQPQHF.

The chain combines TRBV28 with TRBJ1-2, with 9 bases fitting TRBD1. The CDR3 extends over 17 amino acids. From germline, CDR1 is MDHEN and CDR2 SYDVKM. The J segment lost 2 bases and the V segment lost 6 bases, leaving 13 bases of the junction unmatched. The DNA of the CDR3 is TGTGCCAGCAGGACCCCGAGGACAGGGGTTACAAACTATGGCTACACCTTC. As protein: CASRTPRTGVTNYGYTF.

This clone came up once. V gene TRBV6-5 combines with J gene TRBJ2-1, with a tentative D call TRBD2 (6 bases). This CDR3 is 13 amino acids long. Trimming removed 8 bases at V and 2 bases at J, with 10 bases between. Germline CDR1 reads MNHEY; CDR2 reads SVGAGI. As DNA, the CDR3 is TGTGCCAGCTTCAGGGAGGCCTACAATGAGCAGTTCTTC. It encodes CASFREAYNEQFF.

The chain joins TRBV28 to TRBJ2-2, with 8 bases lining up with TRBD1. Trimming removed 6 bases from V and 5 bases from J; junction bases left unmatched: 8. CDR3 length: 15 residues. Per the germline V gene, CDR1 is MDHEN and CDR2 is SYDVKM. The DNA for the CDR3 is TGTGCCAGCAGATTAAGGGACAGGACAACCGGGGAGCTGTTTTTT. Its translation: CASRLRDRTTGELFF.

The chain combines TRBV25-1 with TRBJ1-1; a weak D match, TRBD1 (5 bases). Germline CDR1 reads MGHDK; CDR2 reads SYGVNS. Trimming removed 6 bases from V and 6 bases from J, with 8 bases in between. This CDR3 is built from 11 residues. The CDR3 spells CASRTVAEAFF. The CDR3 DNA reads TGTGCCAGCAGGACAGTGGCTGAAGCTTTCTTT. The complete variable domain, with remaining parts taken from reference TRBV25-1 and TRBJ1-1, reads EADIYQTPRYLVIGTGKKITLECSQTMGHDKMYWYQQDPGMELHLIHYSYGVNSTEKGDLSSESTVSRIRTEHFPLTLESARPSHTSQYLCASRTVAEAFFGQGTRLTVV.